These 24 T cell receptor beta chains came from one sample sequenced in a study of blood T cell repertoires in COVID-19. Clones were sequenced by immunoSEQ multiplex PCR, and TCRdb holds only the in-frame ones, with some missing. The profile covers 250,000 to 300,000 clones, with about 88% appearing a single time and about 3.6% taken by the ten largest. Material for sequencing was peripheral blood. The receptors were sampled from a man aged 18 to 29 with active or convalescent COVID-19.

The V and J genes are TRBV4-1 and TRBJ2-7; D gene unclear. Looked up from germline, CDR1 is MGHRA and CDR2 is YSYEKL. V was cut by 0 bases and J by 2 bases, with 5 bases left in between. This CDR3 region has 13 residues. The CDR3 reads CASSQDLPYEQYF. The CDR3 DNA reads TGCGCCAGCAGCCAAGACCTACCCTACGAGCAGTACTTC.

This rearrangement joins TRBV19 to TRBJ1-5, with D possibly being TRBD1 (5 bases). V was cut by 7 bases and J by 7 bases, with 14 bases left in between. The length of the CDR3 is 13 residues. Per germline, CDR1 LNHDA and CDR2 SQIVND (reference sequence). The CDR3 nucleotides are TGTGCCAGTACCGCGGGGGTCTTACAGCCCCAGCATTTT. It codes for CASTAGVLQPQHF.

The genes are TRBV30 and TRBJ1-1; 7 nucleotides agree with TRBD1. The V gene's germline CDR1 is GTSNPN and CDR2 SVGIG (reference sequence). The CDR3 consists of 14 residues. J lost 2 bases, V lost 4 bases, and 7 bases had no gene match. The CDR3 here is CAWTGQTINTEAFF. The DNA for the CDR3 is TGTGCCTGGACGGGACAGACGATAAACACTGAAGCTTTCTTT.

This clone was seen just once. The rearrangement joins TRBV6-1 to TRBJ2-7; TRBD1 agrees at 8 bases. The CDR3 contains 14 residues. V shed 2 bases, J shed 6 bases, and the junction held 6 bases outside the gene matches. CDR1 and CDR2 from the germline V gene are MNHNS and SASEGT. CDR3 residues: CASSESQGAPEQYF. CDR3 sequence (DNA): TGTGCCAGCAGTGAAAGCCAGGGGGCTCCCGAGCAGTACTTC.

This sequence joins TRBV24-1 and TRBJ2-5; TRBD2 matches 9 bases. The V gene's germline CDR1 is KGHDR and CDR2 SFDVKD. The CDR3 length is 15 residues. V dropped 6 bases and J dropped 5; count of bases not matched to a gene: 9. The CDR3 nucleotides are TGTGCCACCAGTATGGCGGGAGGGCCAGGGGAGACCCAGTACTTC. Protein product: CATSMAGGPGETQYF.

The V call is TRBV6-2 or TRBV6-3, the J call TRBJ2-7, with D possibly matching TRBD2 (6 bases). This CDR3 comprises 15 residues. Germline-derived CDR1 and CDR2 are MNHEY and SVGEGT. Trimming stripped 0 bases from V and 4 bases from J, with 13 bases between. DNA for the CDR3: TGTGCCAGCAGTTACTCGGACGGAGGGGTATACGAGCAGTACTTC. Translation: CASSYSDGGVYEQYF.

This rearrangement joins TRBV11-2 to TRBJ2-2; 7 nucleotides match TRBD1. Germline V lookup: CDR1 SGHAT, CDR2 FQNNGV. Trimming took 5 bases from V and 7 from J; bases not matched to a gene: 13. The CDR3 contains 16 residues. The CDR3 coding sequence is TGTGCCAGCAGCCCGGTGACAGGGCTACTCGGCGGGGAGCTGTTTTTT. It specifies CASSPVTGLLGGELFF.

This clone appeared a single time. V gene TRBV27 combines with J gene TRBJ1-2; 9 nucleotides agree with TRBD1. The germline V gene has CDR1 MNHEY and CDR2 SMNVEV (reference sequence). The ends lost 5 bases at V and 4 bases at J; junction bases unmatched: 8. The CDR3 contains 15 residues. This CDR3 reads CASSRLGQGGYGYTF. The CDR3 coding sequence is TGTGCCAGCAGTCGCCTGGGACAGGGTGGCTATGGCTACACCTTC.

This chain links TRBV5-1 with TRBJ2-1; 8 positions agree with TRBD1. The CDR3 consists of 15 residues. Losses at the gene ends were 1 base for V and 4 bases for J; bases not matched to a gene: 4. The V gene's germline CDR1 is SGHRS and CDR2 YFSETQ. CDR3 in amino acids: CASSLTGGLYNEQFF. CDR3 DNA sequence: TGCGCCAGCAGCTTGACAGGGGGTCTTTACAATGAGCAGTTCTTC.

With regard to this clone: The same CDR3 can be traced to other DNA sequences in this sample. The chain couples TRBV27 to TRBJ1-4; D is undetermined. Germline V gene data show CDR1 as MNHEY and CDR2 as SMNVEV (reference sequence). This CDR3 has 12 residues. With 4 bases removed from V and 4 bases from J, the gap between germline ends came to 4 bases. The CDR3 region has the DNA TGTGCCAGCAGTTCCCTTAATGAAAAACTGTTTTTT. Protein sequence: CASSSLNEKLFF.

This chain connects TRBV19 to TRBJ2-2; 9 bases line up with TRBD1. The CDR3 has 15 amino acids. V was pared by 10 bases and J by 1 base, with 7 bases of the junction left unmatched. Germline V gene sequence: CDR1 LNHDA, CDR2 SQIVND (reference sequence). CDR3 residues: CATAGGQGNTGELFF. The CDR3 DNA follows: TGTGCCACCGCAGGGGGACAGGGGAACACCGGGGAGCTGTTTTTT.

This clone has a handful of counts. The chain links TRBV7-9 to TRBJ1-3; 9 nucleotides line up with TRBD1. V was clipped by 3 bases and J by 3 bases; unmatched bases: 9. This CDR3 region has 17 residues. The germline gives CDR1 SEHNR, CDR2 FQNEAQ (reference sequence). The CDR3 nucleotides read TGTGCCAGCAGCTTCCGGACAGGGGAAATTTTTGGAAACACCATATATTTT. Translating it yields CASSFRTGEIFGNTIYF.

V is TRBV7-3 and J is TRBJ1-1, with D possibly matching TRBD1 (5 bases). This CDR3 region has 16 residues. The germline V and J ends were trimmed by 1 base and 5 bases, with 17 bases remaining between them. CDR1 and CDR2 from the germline V gene are SGHTA and FQGTGA. CDR3 sequence reads: CASSLNRGGRRTEAFF. Here the CDR3 DNA reads TGTGCCAGCAGCTTAAATCGGGGGGGAAGAAGAACTGAAGCTTTCTTT.

V and J are TRBV14 and TRBJ2-3; perhaps TRBD2 as D (5 bases). Germline CDR1 SGHDN, CDR2 FVKESK. The CDR3 sequence is 13 residues long. V lost 6 bases and J lost 3, with 10 bases in between. The CDR3 region has the DNA TGTGCCAGCAGAGGGCTAGCAACAGATACGCAGTATTTT. Translation: CASRGLATDTQYF.

This clone was observed a handful of times. The CDR3 here is CASSRTGGAYEQYF. Here the CDR3 DNA reads TGTGCCAGCAGCCGGACAGGGGGGGCCTACGAGCAGTACTTC. This chain uses TRBV6-5 with TRBJ2-7; 10 nucleotides line up with TRBD1. Germline V gene sequence: CDR1 MNHEY, CDR2 SVGAGI. The V gene end was trimmed by 6 bases and the J gene end by 2 bases; junction bases not matched to a gene: 4. The CDR3 has 14 amino acids.

V and J are TRBV20-1 and TRBJ1-1; unclear D gene. Per the germline V gene, CDR1 is DFQATT and CDR2 is SNEGSKA (reference sequence). The CDR3 has 12 residues. Trimming took off 3 bases at V and 1 base at J, with 6 bases between the two ends. CDR3 residues: CSASRQNTEAFF. In DNA, the CDR3 is TGCAGTGCTAGTAGACAGAACACTGAAGCTTTCTTT.

This clone was picked up a small number of times. The rearrangement joins TRBV7-9 to TRBJ2-5, with D tentatively TRBD1 (5 bases). This CDR3 contains 12 residues. Germline V gives CDR1 SEHNR, CDR2 FQNEAQ (reference sequence). Trimming shortened V by 5 bases and J by 7 bases, and 11 bases separated the two germline ends. The CDR3 sequence: CASSPGHLTQYF. The CDR3 coding sequence is TGTGCCAGCAGCCCTGGACACTTGACCCAGTACTTC. Using reference TRBV7-9 and TRBJ2-5 for the parts outside the CDR3, the full variable domain is DTGVSQNPRHKITKRGQNVTFRCDPISEHNRLYWYRQTLGQGPEFLTYFQNEAQLEKSRLLSDRFSAERPKGSFSTLEIQRTEQGDSAMYLCASSPGHLTQYFGPGTRLLVL.

In its sample, this clone was seen once. The chain joins TRBV13 to TRBJ1-4; D not resolved. This CDR3 region has 14 residues. V was clipped by 7 bases and J by 0 bases, with 9 bases between them. Per the germline V gene, CDR1 is PRHDT and CDR2 is FYEKMQ (reference sequence). CDR3 residues: CASTMRATNEKLFF. In DNA form, the CDR3 reads TGTGCCAGCACAATGAGGGCAACTAATGAAAAACTGTTTTTT.

This rearrangement joins TRBV24-1 to TRBJ1-2; D is ambiguous. The CDR3 loop spans 12 amino acids. V gave up 3 bases and J gave up 8 bases, with 9 bases separating them. Per germline, CDR1 KGHDR and CDR2 SFDVKD. CDR3 coding DNA: TGTGCCACCAGTGATAGAGGCGAGGGCTACACCTTC. Encoded protein: CATSDRGEGYTF.

V gene TRBV9 combines with J gene TRBJ2-6; weak D call: TRBD1 (6 bases). Trimming left V 4 bases short and J 0 bases short, with 11 bases between. CDR1 and CDR2 (germline): SGDLS, YYNGEE. The CDR3 length is 16 residues. The CDR3 DNA is TGTGCCAGCAGCCCACGGACAGCCTCTGGGGCCAACGTCCTGACTTTC. Amino acid sequence: CASSPRTASGANVLTF.

The chain uses TRBV10-3 and TRBJ1-5; no clear D gene. V lost 8 bases and J 6 bases, leaving 14 bases between the germline ends. The CDR3 consists of 13 residues. CDR1 is ENHRY and CDR2 is SYGVKD in the germline V gene. The CDR3 is CAIGTELGQPQHF. In nucleotides, the CDR3 is TGTGCCATCGGTACTGAACTTGGTCAGCCCCAGCATTTT.

The chain links TRBV5-1 to TRBJ1-3; D call uncertain. Per the germline V gene, CDR1 is SGHRS and CDR2 is YFSETQ. Trimming pared 0 bases from V and 2 bases from J, leaving 9 bases between. The CDR3 is 15 residues long. CDR3 in amino acids: CASSLASGTGNTIYF. CDR3 bases: TGCGCCAGCAGCTTGGCCTCAGGAACTGGAAACACCATATATTTT.

This clone appeared once. This rearrangement joins TRBV15 to TRBJ1-5, with TRBD1 identical over 9 bases. Per germline, CDR1 LNHNV and CDR2 YYDKDF (reference sequence). The CDR3 has 14 amino acids. V lost 11 bases and J lost 6; bases outside the gene matches: 11. CDR3 amino acids: CAPSDRGLSQPQHF. Written as DNA, the CDR3 is TGTGCCCCGAGCGACAGGGGGTTAAGTCAGCCCCAGCATTTT.

This rearrangement joins TRBV6-6 to TRBJ2-1, with 9 bases matching TRBD1. Germline CDR1 MNHNY, CDR2 SVGAGI (reference sequence). The CDR3 is 16 residues long. V lost 5 bases and J lost 9; bases outside the gene matches: 14. CDR3 DNA: TGTGCCAGCAGTATCTTGGTCCCGGGACAGGGCAGTGAGCAGTTCTTC. Translating it yields CASSILVPGQGSEQFF.